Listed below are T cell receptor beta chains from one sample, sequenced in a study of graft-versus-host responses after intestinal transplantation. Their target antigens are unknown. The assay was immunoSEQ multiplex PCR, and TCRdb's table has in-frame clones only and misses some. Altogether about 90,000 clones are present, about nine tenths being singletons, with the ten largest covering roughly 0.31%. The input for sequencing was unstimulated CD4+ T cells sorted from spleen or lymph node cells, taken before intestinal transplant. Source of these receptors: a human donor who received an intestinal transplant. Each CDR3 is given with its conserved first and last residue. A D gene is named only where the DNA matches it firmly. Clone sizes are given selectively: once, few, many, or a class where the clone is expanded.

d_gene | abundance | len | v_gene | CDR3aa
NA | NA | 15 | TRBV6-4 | CASSDCQETYEKLFF
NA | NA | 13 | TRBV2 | CASSRDGSAEAFF
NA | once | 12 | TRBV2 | CASTRLTDTQYF
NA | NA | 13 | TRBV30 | CAWSSDRNTEAFF
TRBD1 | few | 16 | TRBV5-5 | CASSLEGGAGSYEQYF
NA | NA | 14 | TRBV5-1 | CASSLGGLNTEAFF
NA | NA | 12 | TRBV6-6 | CASKRATDTQYF
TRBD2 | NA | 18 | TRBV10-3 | CAIRRAGTSGRSYNEQFF
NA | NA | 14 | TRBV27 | CASSLSRVDYEQYF
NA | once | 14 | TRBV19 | CASTGGGLNYGYTF
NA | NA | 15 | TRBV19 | CASSKDRANTGELFF
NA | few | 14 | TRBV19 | CARPGPSIPYEQYF
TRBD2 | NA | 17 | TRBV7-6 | CASSSPTSGRYQETQYF
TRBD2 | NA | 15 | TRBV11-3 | CASSSGLADYNEQFF
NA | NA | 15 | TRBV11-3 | CASSLDSTGFNEQFF
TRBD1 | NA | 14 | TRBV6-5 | CASSRDRLNTEAFF
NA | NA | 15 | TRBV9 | CASSVAAGFSYEQYF
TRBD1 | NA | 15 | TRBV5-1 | CASSAPGQSSYEQYF
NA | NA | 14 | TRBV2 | CASGGPISNQPQHF
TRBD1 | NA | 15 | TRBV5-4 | CASRLWQGAADTQYF
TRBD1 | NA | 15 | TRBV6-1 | CASIPDRGSNSPLHF
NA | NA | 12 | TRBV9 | CASSARGGTQYF
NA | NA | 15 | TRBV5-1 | CASSAGKVNTGELFF
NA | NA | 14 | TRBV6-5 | CASSYRHRDYGYTF
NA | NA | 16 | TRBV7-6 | CASSLVRGRNYNEQFF
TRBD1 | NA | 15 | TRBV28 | CASDTGGAGTDTQYF
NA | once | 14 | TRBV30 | CAWSGQLLLDTQYF
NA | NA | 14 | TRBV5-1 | CASLQGTLRETQYF
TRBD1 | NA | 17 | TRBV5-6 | CASSLKGQGALRYGYTF
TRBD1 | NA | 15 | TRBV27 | CASSLSTGILNEQFF
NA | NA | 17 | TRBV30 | CAWGERDPGHRNTEAFF
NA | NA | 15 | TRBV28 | CASSSPRGYQETQYF
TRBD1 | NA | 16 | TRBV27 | CASSLQGARVTDTQYF
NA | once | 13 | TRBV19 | CASRRRDLDTQYF
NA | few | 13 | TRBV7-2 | CASSLYTVYGYTF
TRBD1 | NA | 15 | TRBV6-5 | CASSNRDSRNQPQHF
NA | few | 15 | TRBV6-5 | CASRARTASNQPQHF
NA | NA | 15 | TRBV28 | CASSLYQGANYGYTF
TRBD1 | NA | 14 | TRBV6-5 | CASRTGGENTEAFF
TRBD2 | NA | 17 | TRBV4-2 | CASSRPLAGGNTGELFF
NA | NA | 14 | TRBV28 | CASSLYTPGNTIYF
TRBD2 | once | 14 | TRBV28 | CASSLTSGRREQFF
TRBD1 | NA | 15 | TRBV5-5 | CASSWQGAGANVLTF
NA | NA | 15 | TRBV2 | CASSGGRESNQPQHF
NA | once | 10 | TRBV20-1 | CSARGYTQYF
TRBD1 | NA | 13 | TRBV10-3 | CAITTTGSYGYTF
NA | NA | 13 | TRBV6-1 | CASRGGPEEKLFF
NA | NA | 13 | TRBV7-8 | CASSPGRESPLHF
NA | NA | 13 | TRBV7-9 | CASSWEQNYGYTF
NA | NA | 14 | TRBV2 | CASDRGQESGGYTF
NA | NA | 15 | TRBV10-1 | CASSEGLGPTDTQYF
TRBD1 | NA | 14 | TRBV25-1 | CASSPGQGAYEQYF
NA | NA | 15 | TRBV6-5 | CASSHRALSGNTIYF